Listed below are T cell receptor beta chains from one sample, sequenced in a study of blood T cell repertoires in COVID-19. The data were produced by immunoSEQ multiplex PCR, yet TCRdb's version contains in-frame clones alone and is incomplete. The sample carries about 230,000 clones, about 90% recorded once. Sample: PBMCs or T cells enriched from blood (not recorded which). The receptors shown here come from a woman between 25 and 40 years old with acute COVID-19. The CDR3 runs from the conserved cysteine through the conserved F or W. A D gene is named only where the DNA matches it firmly. The size field is filled for only some rows; it gives once, few, many or a size class.

TRBJ1-1	.	TRBV13	.	CASSLRSRGFTEAFF	TGTGCCAGCAGCTTAAGGTCTAGGGGATTTACTGAAGCTTTCTTT
TRBJ1-5	.	TRBV5-6	TRBD1	CASSYSGGQPQHF	TGTGCCAGCAGCTACTCAGGGGGCCAGCCCCAGCATTTT
TRBJ1-2	once	TRBV6-2/TRBV6-3	.	CASSYLGDSNYGYTF	TGTGCCAGCAGTTACTTAGGAGACTCTAACTATGGCTACACCTTC
TRBJ1-1	.	TRBV29-1	.	CSSREGGGNTEAFF	TGCAGCTCCCGGGAGGGAGGGGGGAACACTGAAGCTTTCTTT
TRBJ2-7	.	TRBV19	TRBD1	CASSPSRGPSYEQYF	TGTGCCAGTAGTCCTTCGAGGGGGCCCTCCTACGAGCAGTACTTC
TRBJ2-7	.	TRBV2	.	CASSEDRPHEQYF	TGTGCCAGCAGTGAAGACAGGCCCCACGAGCAGTACTTC
TRBJ1-5	.	TRBV5-6	TRBD1	CASSLRQGGQPQHF	TGTGCCAGCAGCTTGCGACAGGGAGGCCAGCCCCAGCATTTT
TRBJ1-5	.	TRBV2	.	CASGAGPNQPQHF	TGTGCCAGCGGGGCAGGACCTAATCAGCCCCAGCATTTT
TRBJ2-2	.	TRBV9	.	CASSRGTGELFF	TGTGCCAGCAGCCGGGGGACCGGGGAGCTGTTTTTT
TRBJ2-5	.	TRBV6-5	.	CASILPGGIGTQYF	TGTGCCAGCATCCTCCCTGGGGGCATTGGGACCCAGTACTTC
TRBJ1-1	once	TRBV5-4	.	CASSLANRALGTEAFF	TGTGCCAGCAGCTTGGCCAACAGGGCCTTGGGCACTGAAGCTTTCTTT
TRBJ1-2	few	TRBV30	.	CAWTSPRGYTF	TGTGCCTGGACCAGTCCCCGCGGCTACACCTTC
TRBJ1-2	.	TRBV19	TRBD1	CASSSTRTGGPGGYTF	TGTGCCAGTAGTTCAACTCGGACAGGGGGCCCTGGGGGCTACACCTTC
TRBJ1-2	.	TRBV18	TRBD1	CASSPSPGQGHGYTF	TGTGCCAGCTCACCGTCACCGGGACAGGGCCATGGCTACACCTTC
TRBJ2-1	.	TRBV11-2	TRBD1	CASSTRDRGTYNEQFF	TGTGCCAGCAGCACTCGGGACAGGGGGACCTACAATGAGCAGTTCTTC
TRBJ1-1	.	TRBV7-3	TRBD1	CASSASTGSTEAFF	TGTGCCAGCAGCGCTTCGACAGGGAGCACTGAAGCTTTCTTT
TRBJ2-5	once	TRBV7-6	TRBD1	CASSVTGGRETQYF	TGTGCCAGCAGCGTTACAGGGGGCCGGGAGACCCAGTACTTC
TRBJ2-7	few	TRBV2	.	CARGGQGYYEQYF	TGTGCCCGGGGTGGTCAAGGCTACTACGAGCAGTACTTC
TRBJ2-5	few	TRBV4-1	.	CASSPRGRIEETQYF	TGCGCCAGCAGCCCCCGTGGGCGTATCGAGGAGACCCAGTACTTC
TRBJ2-1	.	TRBV7-2	TRBD2	CASSLGGTSYNEQFF	TGTGCCAGCAGCTTAGGTGGGACTAGCTACAATGAGCAGTTCTTC
TRBJ1-1	once	TRBV2	TRBD1	CAKKGASGEAFF	TGTGCCAAGAAGGGGGCTTCGGGTGAAGCTTTCTTT
TRBJ2-7	.	TRBV11-1	TRBD1	CASSLEGQGDEQYF	TGTGCCAGCAGCTTAGAGGGACAGGGGGACGAGCAGTACTTC
TRBJ2-4	.	TRBV4-3	TRBD1	CASSQDFGQGKRTKNIQYF	TGCGCCAGCAGCCAAGATTTTGGACAGGGGAAGAGAACCAAAAACATTCAGTACTTC
TRBJ2-5	.	TRBV25-1	.	CASSDSQQETQYF	TGTGCCAGCAGTGACTCACAGCAAGAGACCCAGTACTTC
TRBJ1-2	.	TRBV4-3	.	CASSQVDTNYGYTF	TGCGCCAGCAGCCAAGTAGACACGAACTATGGCTACACCTTC
TRBJ1-4	once	TRBV11-2	.	CASSPVPGGEKLFF	TGTGCCAGCAGCCCCGTTCCAGGTGGTGAAAAACTGTTTTTT
TRBJ2-1	.	TRBV21-1	.	CASSSSGTGHLNEQFF	TGTGCCAGCAGCAGCTCCGGGACAGGCCACCTTAATGAGCAGTTCTTC
TRBJ2-7	.	TRBV3-1/TRBV3-2	.	CASSHQGISYEQYF	TGTGCCAGCAGCCATCAGGGGATCTCCTACGAGCAGTACTTC
TRBJ1-1	.	TRBV30	TRBD1	CAWVKPGQSNTEAFF	TGTGCCTGGGTAAAACCGGGACAGTCGAACACTGAAGCTTTCTTT
TRBJ2-1	.	TRBV9	TRBD2	CASSVLAGGENEQFF	TGTGCCAGCAGCGTACTAGCGGGGGGTGAGAATGAGCAGTTCTTC
TRBJ1-5	once	TRBV5-3	.	CAQVRLKSAQHF	TGTGCCCAGGTTAGATTAAAGTCGGCCCAGCATTTT
TRBJ1-2	.	TRBV5-6	TRBD1	CASSLYGQGAGGYTF	TGTGCCAGCAGCTTGTATGGACAGGGGGCTGGAGGCTACACCTTC
TRBJ2-2	once	TRBV11-3	TRBD2	CASSTGTGRGNTGELFF	TGTGCCAGCAGTACCGGAACCGGGAGGGGGAACACCGGGGAGCTGTTTTTT
TRBJ2-5	.	TRBV15	.	CATSRGRETQYF	TGTGCCACCAGCAGAGGGAGGGAGACCCAGTACTTC
TRBJ2-7	.	TRBV13	.	CASSTGKSYEQYF	TGTGCCAGCAGTACCGGGAAGTCCTACGAGCAGTACTTC
TRBJ2-1	.	TRBV6-1	.	CASSDPFGGWNEQFF	TGTGCCAGCAGTGATCCGTTTGGCGGGTGGAATGAGCAGTTCTTC
TRBJ1-1	.	TRBV19	.	CASSPTALNTEAFF	TGTGCCAGTAGTCCGACAGCTCTGAACACTGAAGCTTTCTTT